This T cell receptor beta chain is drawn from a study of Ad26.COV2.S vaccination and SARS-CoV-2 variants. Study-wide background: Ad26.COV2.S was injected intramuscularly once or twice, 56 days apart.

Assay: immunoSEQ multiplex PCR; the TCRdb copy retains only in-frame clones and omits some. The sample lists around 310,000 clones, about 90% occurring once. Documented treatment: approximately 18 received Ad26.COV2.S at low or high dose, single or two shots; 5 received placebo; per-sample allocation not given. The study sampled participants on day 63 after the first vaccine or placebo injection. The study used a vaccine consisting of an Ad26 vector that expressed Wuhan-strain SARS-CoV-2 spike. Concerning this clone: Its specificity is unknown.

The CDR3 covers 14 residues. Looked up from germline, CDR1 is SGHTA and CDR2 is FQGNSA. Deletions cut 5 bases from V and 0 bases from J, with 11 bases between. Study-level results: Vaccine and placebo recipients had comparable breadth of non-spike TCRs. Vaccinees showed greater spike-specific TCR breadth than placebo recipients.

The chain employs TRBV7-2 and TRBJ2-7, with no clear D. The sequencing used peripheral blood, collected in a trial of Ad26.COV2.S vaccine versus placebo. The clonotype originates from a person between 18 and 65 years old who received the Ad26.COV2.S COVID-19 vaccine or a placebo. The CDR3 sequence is CASSPTRTSYEQYF. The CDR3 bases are TGTGCCAGCAGCCCAACCAGGACCTCCTACGAGCAGTACTTC.